Below are 5 T cell receptor beta chains sequenced from a single sample in a study of beta chain features in type 1 diabetes. Whole-study findings and limits: A moderate, significant TCRB CDR3 shortening appeared in type 1 diabetes across four CD4+ subsets.

As every portion of the isolated RNA was reverse transcribed, the sequencing read expressed TCRB transcripts. Libraries were prepared by immunoSEQ multiplex PCR; TCRdb keeps only in-frame clonotypes and omits some of them. The repertoire holds 600,000 to 700,000 clones, with about an eighth as singletons. Their antigens remain unidentified. The sample comprised naive CD4+ T cells from blood. All receptors derive from a man between 25 and 39 years old with type 1 diabetes.

The J gene is TRBJ2-7, the V gene TRBV29-1; D perhaps matches TRBD1 (7 bases). Germline assignment: CDR1 SQVTM and CDR2 ANQGSEA. Trimming removed 0 bases at V and 9 bases at J, with 21 bases between. The CDR3 consists of 15 residues. CDR3 bases: TGCAGCGTTGAAGATCCCAGGGGGGAAAGAGTTGGGCAGTACTTC. Amino acid sequence: CSVEDPRGERVGQYF.

There are many counts of this clone. The chain carries TRBV14 and TRBJ2-1; no clear D. The germline CDR1 and CDR2 sequences are SGHDN and FVKESK. CDR3 length equals 13 residues. Trimming cost V 0 bases and J 12 bases, with 12 bases left between them. The CDR3 DNA is TGTGCCAGCAGCCAAGATTTGCGAATCCGGCAGTTCTTC. As protein: CASSQDLRIRQFF.

This clone was recorded a few times. This chain joins TRBV14 and TRBJ2-2; a weak D match, TRBD1 (5 bases). From germline, CDR1 is SGHDN and CDR2 FVKESK. There are 15 residues in the CDR3. With 4 bases removed from V and 6 bases from J, the gap between germline ends came to 15 bases. CDR3 loop: CASSLWTITAGELFF. Written as DNA, the CDR3 is TGTGCCAGCAGCCTTTGGACAATAACAGCCGGGGAGCTGTTTTTT. Drawing the rest from reference TRBV14 and TRBJ2-2, the complete variable domain is EAGVTQFPSHSVIEKGQTVTLRCDPISGHDNLYWYRRVMGKEIKFLLHFVKESKQDESGMPNNRFLAERTGGTYSTLKVQPAELEDSGVYFCASSLWTITAGELFFGEGSRLTVL.

Concerning this clone itself: In the same sample, other DNA sequences code for this CDR3. This chain uses TRBV4-1 with TRBJ2-3; D is unresolved. The CDR3 loop spans 15 amino acids. Germline V gene lookup returns CDR1 MGHRA and CDR2 YSYEKL. V lost 1 base and J 0 bases, leaving 8 bases between the germline ends. The CDR3 loop is CASSQVAGSTDTQYF. The CDR3 region has the DNA TGCGCCAGCAGCCAAGTCGCCGGGAGCACAGATACGCAGTATTTT.

The rearrangement uses TRBV19 and TRBJ2-1, with 9 bases lining up with TRBD1. Germline-derived CDR1 and CDR2 are LNHDA and SQIVND (reference sequence). After removal of 9 bases from V and 6 bases from J, the junction contained 9 bases not matched to a gene. The CDR3 covers 14 residues. The CDR3 region has the DNA TGTGCCAGCGGACAGGGGTGGGTAAGCAATGAGCAGTTCTTC. Its translation: CASGQGWVSNEQFF.